The rows below give T cell receptor beta chains drawn from one sample of a study of cytomegalovirus exposure and HLA in healthy donors. Some clones are missing from TCRdb's copy, which holds only in-frame ones; the method was immunoSEQ multiplex PCR. The data hold some 220,000 clones, with around 89% observed a single time. Input material: PBMCs. These receptors were taken from a woman aged 18-35 years in good health and CMV-seronegative. CDR3s include the opening cysteine and the closing phenylalanine or tryptophan. A D gene is named only where the DNA matches it firmly. The listing skips clone size in some rows; elsewhere it reads once, few, many or a size class.

size	V	D	J	DNA	CDR3
.	TRBV5-6	.	TRBJ2-7	TGTGCCAGCAGCTACACGGGACACCCCTTTGAGGGGCAGTACTTC	CASSYTGHPFEGQYF
.	TRBV19	.	TRBJ2-7	TGTGCCAGTAGTATAGCCGCCGGGGGTAGCTCCTACGAGCAGTACTTC	CASSIAAGGSSYEQYF
.	TRBV14	.	TRBJ2-1	TGTGCCAGCAGCCAGCAACTACTAGCAGAGCAGTTCTTC	CASSQQLLAEQFF
once	TRBV9	TRBD2	TRBJ2-2	TGTGCCAGCAGCATACAACTAGCGGGGGGGAACACCGGGGAGCTGTTTTTT	CASSIQLAGGNTGELFF
.	TRBV10-2	TRBD2	TRBJ2-7	TGCGCCAGCAGTCCGGGACTAGCATACGAGCAGTACTTC	CASSPGLAYEQYF
.	TRBV5-1	.	TRBJ2-5	TGCGCCAGCAGCGGCTTACCCCAAGAGACCCAGTACTTC	CASSGLPQETQYF
.	TRBV4-1	TRBD1	TRBJ1-6	TGCGCCAGCAGCCGGGAGCGGACAGGCGCCAATTCACCCCTCCACTTT	CASSRERTGANSPLHF
.	TRBV6-5	.	TRBJ2-5	TGTGCCAGCAGCCTTTTCCAAGAGACCCAGTACTTC	CASSLFQETQYF
.	TRBV18	TRBD2	TRBJ2-1	TGTGCCAGCTCACCCCAAGGAGCGGGAGTAAATGAGCAGTTCTTC	CASSPQGAGVNEQFF
.	TRBV30	TRBD1	TRBJ1-2	TGTGCCTGGAGTGTGGGACAGTTCTATGGCTACACCTTC	CAWSVGQFYGYTF
.	TRBV27	.	TRBJ2-5	TGTGCCAGCAGACCGTTTAGCGGAAACCAAGAGACCCAGTACTTC	CASRPFSGNQETQYF
once	TRBV27	TRBD2	TRBJ2-5	TGTGCCAGGAGGGCCACTAGCGGCATACTCCAAGAGACCCAGTACTTC	CARRATSGILQETQYF
.	TRBV19	.	TRBJ2-7	TGTGCCAGTAGTCCCGGAGGGCCCTACGAGCAGTACTTC	CASSPGGPYEQYF
.	TRBV1	.	TRBJ2-7	TGCACCAGCAGCCAAGAAGGTCGGGCTAGCCAAGGAGTACAGTACTTC	CTSSQEGRASQGVQYF
once	TRBV11-2	.	TRBJ1-1	TGTGCCAGCAGCTTAAGGGCGGACAGAAACACTGAAGCTTTCTTT	CASSLRADRNTEAFF
.	TRBV27	.	TRBJ2-1	TGTGCCAGCAGTTTATCGCCGGGAGTCGCCTACAATGAGCAGTTCTTC	CASSLSPGVAYNEQFF
.	TRBV14	TRBD1	TRBJ1-2	TGTGCCAGCAGCCAAGATACCGGGACAGTCGGTGGCTACACCTTC	CASSQDTGTVGGYTF
once	TRBV5-4	.	TRBJ1-2	TGTGCCAGCAGCTTGGGGGCAGGGATGACCCACCGAGGCTACACCTTC	CASSLGAGMTHRGYTF
.	TRBV9	.	TRBJ1-4	TGTGCCAGCACGCCTCAGGGAGGTGAAAAACTGTTTTTT	CASTPQGGEKLFF
few	TRBV4-3	TRBD2	TRBJ2-3	TGCGCCAGCAGCCAAGATCGGGTAGCGGGAGGGATTACAGATACGCAGTATTTT	CASSQDRVAGGITDTQYF
.	TRBV4-2	TRBD2	TRBJ2-3	TGTGCCAGCAGCCTAAGCGGGGGATCCACAGATACGCAGTATTTT	CASSLSGGSTDTQYF
.	TRBV6-6	TRBD2	TRBJ2-1	TGTGCCAGCAGTCCGGGACTAGCGGTATACAATGAGCAGTTCTTC	CASSPGLAVYNEQFF
once	TRBV11-2	.	TRBJ2-5	TGTGCCAGCAGCTCCACAACAGGGATCGAGACCCAGTACTTC	CASSSTTGIETQYF
.	TRBV27	.	TRBJ1-2	TGTGCCAGCAGTTTGGCCGCTAACTATGGCTACACCTTC	CASSLAANYGYTF
.	TRBV10-1	.	TRBJ2-3	TGCGCCAGCAGCAACTCACTGGGGAGAAAGGGTACGCAGTATTTT	CASSNSLGRKGTQYF
.	TRBV6-1	TRBD1	TRBJ2-7	TGTGCCAGCAGGGGACAGGTCTACGAGCAGTACTTC	CASRGQVYEQYF
.	TRBV20-1	.	TRBJ1-1	TGCAGTGCTAGCCTCAACACTGAAGCTTTCTTT	CSASLNTEAFF
once	TRBV9	TRBD1	TRBJ1-2	TGTGCCAGCAGCGTCCGGACAGGGGACCTATATGGCTACACCTTC	CASSVRTGDLYGYTF
.	TRBV29-1	TRBD2	TRBJ2-1	TGCAGCGGATCACCACTGGCGGGAGGGCCCCATGAGCAGTTCTTC	CSGSPLAGGPHEQFF
.	TRBV11-2	TRBD2	TRBJ2-7	TGTGCCAGCAGCCGGACGGATTTGGGGGGGGAGCAGTACTTC	CASSRTDLGGEQYF
.	TRBV2	TRBD1	TRBJ2-5	TGTGCCAGCATCCTGGACAGGGGGCGAGAGACCCAGTACTTC	CASILDRGRETQYF
.	TRBV4-2	TRBD1	TRBJ2-2	TGTGCCAGCAGCCAACCTCGGGACAGGGGAATGAACACCGGGGAGCTGTTTTTT	CASSQPRDRGMNTGELFF
.	TRBV30	.	TRBJ1-2	TGTGCCTGGGGGCACTTGGAGGGGGAGGGAGGCTACACCTTC	CAWGHLEGEGGYTF